The 32 T cell receptor beta chains below were found in one sample sequenced in a study of blood T cell repertoires in COVID-19 (dated by TCRdb to 2019 to 2021). The method behind the library was the immunoSEQ multiplex PCR assay. TCRdb's version of the immuneACCESS table is confined to in-frame rearrangements and falls short of the full clone set. An unresolved V gene accounts for under half of the shortfall where checked; the remainder is of unknown origin. In this sample the table shows roughly 260,000 clones, under 90% of which occur a single time. Around 3.2% of the sample lies in the top ten. The sample consisted of peripheral blood. The receptors stem from a woman aged 18-29 years with acute or convalescent COVID-19.

In regard to this clone: Other DNA sequences in the same sample also yield this CDR3. The chain links TRBV19 to TRBJ2-3; D gene unclear. V was pared by 1 base and J by 0 bases, with 8 bases between. CDR1 LNHDA and CDR2 SQIVND come from the germline V gene (reference sequence). CDR3 size: 15 residues. CDR3 bases: TGTGCCAGTAGTATAGGACTTCTTAGCACAGATACGCAGTATTTT. Translation: CASSIGLLSTDTQYF.

The chain joins TRBV5-4 to TRBJ1-6, with D perhaps TRBD1 (5 bases). Trimming removed 0 bases from V and 9 bases from J, with 13 bases in between. Per germline, CDR1 SGHNT and CDR2 YYREEE (reference sequence). CDR3 length: 15 residues. The DNA for the CDR3 is TGTGCCAGCAGCTTGGTGGGGGGGGACCGTTCACCCCTCCACTTT. Encoded protein: CASSLVGGDRSPLHF.

The J gene is TRBJ2-7, the V gene TRBV2; 9 bases agree with TRBD1. Germline loops: CDR1 SNHLY, CDR2 FYNNEI. The length of the CDR3 is 14 residues. V gave up 7 bases and J gave up 6 bases; unmatched junction bases: 10. DNA for the CDR3: TGTGCCAGCAAAAACACCGGGACAGGGCGCGAGCAGTACTTC. It specifies CASKNTGTGREQYF.

V usage is TRBV21-1 and J usage is TRBJ2-4; TRBD1, as called in the table, went unchecked against the DNA. TRBV21-1 is deemed a pseudogene. The CDR3 extends over 13 amino acids. CDR3 coding DNA: TGTGCCAGCCCTGGGACAGGGATGAACATTCAGTACTTC. This sequence encodes CASPGTGMNIQYF.

The chain recombines TRBV29-1 with TRBJ1-1; 7 bases match TRBD1. V trimming: 4 bases; J trimming: 4 bases; junction bases outside the gene matches: 15. Germline V CDR1 and CDR2: SQVTM, ANQGSEA. The CDR3 runs to 16 residues. CDR3 in DNA: TGCAGCGTTGTGCCGTGGGGAACAGGGGACGGCACTGAAGCTTTCTTT. It codes for CSVVPWGTGDGTEAFF.

This chain joins TRBV6-5 and TRBJ2-7; a weak D match, TRBD2 (6 bases). CDR1 MNHEY and CDR2 SVGAGI come from the germline V gene. V was shortened by 0 bases and J by 2 bases, with 11 bases between the two germline ends. The CDR3 loop spans 15 amino acids. This CDR3 is CASSYSGGTPYEQYF. The CDR3 DNA sequence: TGTGCCAGCAGTTACTCAGGCGGGACGCCCTACGAGCAGTACTTC.

Comment on this clone: One end of the junction varies from germline; a read error may be responsible. V is TRBV7-7 and J is TRBJ1-6; TRBD1 matches at 7 bases. CDR3 length: 15 residues. CDR1 SSHAT and CDR2 FNYEAQ come from the germline V gene (reference sequence). The CDR3 nucleotides read TGTGCTAGCAGCTTACCCGACAGGGCAGATTCACCCCTCCACTTT. This gives the protein CASSLPDRADSPLHF.

The chain joins TRBV4-3 to TRBJ2-3; D gene ambiguous. CDR1 is LGHNA, CDR2 YSLEER, per germline. V lost 0 bases and J lost 1, with 14 bases in between. The CDR3 length is 17 residues. The CDR3 loop is CASSQDLAGVGTDTQYF. The DNA of the CDR3 is TGCGCCAGCAGCCAAGATCTTGCCGGAGTAGGCACAGATACGCAGTATTTT.

V gene TRBV30 combines with J gene TRBJ2-2; perhaps TRBD1 as D (5 bases). Germline values: CDR1 GTSNPN, CDR2 SVGIG (reference sequence). The CDR3 contains 12 residues. Trimming cost V 8 bases and J 1 base, with 8 bases left between them. The CDR3, as DNA: TGTGCCCTGCAGGGGAACACCGGGGAGCTGTTTTTT. Its translation: CALQGNTGELFF. Variable domain in full (rest from reference TRBV30 and TRBJ2-2): SQTIHQWPATLVQPVGSPLSLECTVEGTSNPNLYWYRQAAGRGLQLLFYSVGIGQISSEVPQNLSASRPQDRQFILSSKKLLLSDSGFYLCALQGNTGELFFGEGSRLTVL.

The J gene is TRBJ2-7, the V gene TRBV27, with 8 nucleotides matching TRBD1. After removal of 8 bases from V and 4 bases from J, the junction contained 7 bases not matched to a gene. The germline CDR1 and CDR2 sequences are MNHEY and SMNVEV (reference sequence). The CDR3 consists of 13 residues. Written as DNA, the CDR3 is TGTGCCAGCCGGATAACAGGGGGTTACGAGCAGTACTTC. This translates into CASRITGGYEQYF.

This clone was observed a single time. The J gene is TRBJ2-7, the V gene TRBV30, with D maybe TRBD1 (5 bases). From germline, CDR1 is GTSNPN and CDR2 SVGIG (reference sequence). This CDR3 has 15 residues. Between the trimmed V and J ends, which lost 0 bases and 0 bases, there was a span of 12 bases. The CDR3 bases are TGTGCCTGGAGTGTGTCCCCCGACAGCTCCTACGAGCAGTACTTC. Translation gives CAWSVSPDSSYEQYF.

This clone has more than one count but fewer than ten. The V call is TRBV7-8, the J call TRBJ1-1; D gene ambiguous. The CDR3 has 12 residues. Per germline, CDR1 SGHVS and CDR2 FQNEAQ. V was cut by 1 base and J by 6 bases, with 6 bases left in between. In DNA form, the CDR3 reads TGTGCCAGCAGCTTAGACTCCCCTGAAGCTTTCTTT. Translation gives CASSLDSPEAFF.

The chain recombines TRBV6-6 with TRBJ2-1, with a tentative D call TRBD1 (5 bases). V dropped 2 bases and J dropped 2 bases, with 10 bases sitting between them. The germline V gene has CDR1 MNHNY and CDR2 SVGAGI (reference sequence). The CDR3 is 15 residues long. In DNA form, the CDR3 reads TGTGCCAGCAGTTACGGACATAAGCCCTACAATGAGCAGTTCTTC. Protein product: CASSYGHKPYNEQFF.

The rearrangement links TRBV3-1 (or the pseudogene TRBV3-2) to TRBJ2-4, with 16 bases aligning to TRBD2. V shed 4 bases and J 1 base; nucleotides not matched to a gene: 13. CDR3 length equals 21 residues. Per germline, CDR1 LGHDT and CDR2 YNNKEL (reference sequence). Written as DNA, the CDR3 is TGTGCCAGCAGCCGACACCTGGGACTAGCGGGAGGGCCTGGGGCCAAAAACATTCAGTACTTC. It yields the protein CASSRHLGLAGGPGAKNIQYF.

V is TRBV28 and J is TRBJ2-3; tentatively, D is TRBD1 (6 bases). The CDR3 loop spans 14 amino acids. Germline lookup yields CDR1 MDHEN and CDR2 SYDVKM. V was pared by 3 bases and J by 2 bases, with 9 bases between. This CDR3 reads CASSLDRFTDTQYF. The CDR3 DNA is TGTGCCAGCAGTTTGGACAGATTCACAGATACGCAGTATTTT.

J is TRBJ1-1 and V is TRBV7-9; D possibly corresponds to TRBD1 (5 bases). There are 15 residues in the CDR3. Trimming pared 4 bases from V and 4 bases from J, leaving 16 bases between. Per germline, CDR1 SEHNR and CDR2 FQNEAQ (reference sequence). This CDR3 is CASSSHRSPGTEAFF. In DNA, the CDR3 is TGTGCCAGCAGCTCACACAGGTCCCCGGGCACTGAAGCTTTCTTT.

The chain is built from TRBV10-3 and TRBJ1-2; 10 nucleotides line up with TRBD1. Germline-derived CDR1 and CDR2 are ENHRY and SYGVKD. With 4 bases clipped from V and 8 bases from J, the junction kept 4 bases outside the gene matches. This CDR3 is built from 13 residues. The CDR3 bases are TGTGCCATCAGTGTGGGACAGGGGTCCGGCTACACCTTC. Its protein is CAISVGQGSGYTF.

The chain recombines TRBV5-1 with TRBJ2-1; the match to TRBD2 covers 11 bases. The CDR3 contains 16 residues. Germline V lookup: CDR1 SGHRS, CDR2 YFSETQ. Trimming cost V 6 bases and J 10 bases; bases outside gene matches: 15. CDR3 nucleotides: TGCGCCAGCAACTTACTAGCGGGAGCACAGGTATGGGAGCAGTTCTTC. This translates into CASNLLAGAQVWEQFF.

This chain uses TRBV7-2 with TRBJ2-2; 7 positions match TRBD1. CDR1 is SGHTA, CDR2 FQGNSA, per germline. There are 14 residues in the CDR3. CDR3 sequence reads: CVAKTGTGTGELFF. CDR3 nucleotide sequence: TGTGTCGCAAAGACAGGGACGGGCACCGGGGAGCTGTTTTTT.

The chain employs TRBV5-1 and TRBJ1-2; no definite D call. This CDR3 region has 14 residues. Trimming took off 0 bases at V and 0 bases at J, with 6 bases between the two ends. From germline, CDR1 is SGHRS and CDR2 YFSETQ. This CDR3 reads CASSLAPANYGYTF. CDR3 sequence (DNA): TGCGCCAGCAGCTTGGCTCCCGCTAACTATGGCTACACCTTC.

The chain combines TRBV27 with TRBJ2-1; D not certain. CDR3 length: 13 residues. Germline V gene data show CDR1 as MNHEY and CDR2 as SMNVEV (reference sequence). V was clipped by 3 bases and J by 10 bases, with 13 bases between them. This CDR3 is CASSFPLAEEQFF. In nucleotides, the CDR3 is TGTGCCAGCAGTTTCCCCCTGGCGGAAGAGCAGTTCTTC.

This clone was counted a few times. The rearrangement joins TRBV14 to TRBJ1-1; TRBD1 agrees at 7 bases. Germline values: CDR1 SGHDN, CDR2 FVKESK. The CDR3 spans 16 residues. Trimming removed 2 bases from V and 2 bases from J; junction bases left unmatched: 8. The CDR3 reads CASSQTPTGFNTEAFF. The CDR3 nucleotides read TGTGCCAGCAGCCAAACCCCGACAGGGTTCAACACTGAAGCTTTCTTT.

This chain uses TRBV6-5 with TRBJ1-1, with 10 bases identical to TRBD1. Germline CDR1 and CDR2: MNHEY and SVGAGI. Germline trimming cut 5 bases from V and 4 bases from J; bases unmatched to any gene: 4. The CDR3 totals 14 residues. CDR3 sequence: CASSRTGGFTEAFF. CDR3 nucleotide sequence: TGTGCCAGCAGTAGGACAGGGGGTTTCACTGAAGCTTTCTTT.

This chain joins TRBV29-1 and TRBJ2-7, with 12 bases fitting TRBD2. Germline V gene sequence: CDR1 SQVTM, CDR2 ANQGSEA. This CDR3 spans 14 amino acids. V shed 7 bases and J 4 bases; nucleotides not matched to a gene: 8. Here the CDR3 reads CSALAGGPTYEQYF. CDR3 DNA: TGCAGCGCCCTAGCGGGAGGGCCAACTTACGAGCAGTACTTC.

This chain joins TRBV30 and TRBJ2-1, with a possible D match to TRBD2 (6 bases). Per the germline V gene, CDR1 is GTSNPN and CDR2 is SVGIG (reference sequence). The CDR3 loop spans 15 amino acids. V was trimmed by 2 bases and J by 5 bases, leaving 16 bases between them. The CDR3 nucleotides read TGTGCCTGGAGTCCGGGGGTTGGGATCAACAATGAGCAGTTCTTC. Residues: CAWSPGVGINNEQFF.

V usage is TRBV4-3 and J usage is TRBJ2-1; maybe TRBD2 (6 bases). From germline, CDR1 is LGHNA and CDR2 YSLEER. The CDR3 consists of 13 residues. V was trimmed by 1 base and J by 10 bases, leaving 11 bases between them. DNA for the CDR3: TGCGCCAGCAGCCAAGTTGGGGCGGGAGAGCAGTTCTTC. It specifies CASSQVGAGEQFF.

This clone was counted between two and nine times. The chain joins TRBV6-5 to TRBJ2-4; possibly TRBD2 for D (6 bases). The V gene lost 5 bases and the J gene lost 4 bases, with 12 bases spanning the gap. Germline V gene lookup returns CDR1 MNHEY and CDR2 SVGAGI. This CDR3 has 14 amino acids. This CDR3 is CASSPRDPKNIQYF. CDR3 sequence (DNA): TGTGCCAGCAGTCCGCGGGACCCGAAAAACATTCAGTACTTC.

The chain carries TRBV28 and TRBJ2-7, with TRBD1 matching 7 bases. Trimming at V came to 3 bases and at J to 2 bases, leaving 7 bases not matched to a gene. The germline V gene encodes CDR1 MDHEN and CDR2 SYDVKM. The CDR3 consists of 15 residues. The CDR3 spells CASSLLGQRAYEQYF. The DNA for the CDR3 is TGTGCCAGCAGTTTGTTGGGACAGAGAGCCTACGAGCAGTACTTC.

V gene TRBV7-9 combines with J gene TRBJ1-2; D is perhaps TRBD1 (5 bases). Germline CDR1 reads SEHNR; CDR2 reads FQNEAQ (reference sequence). Trimming shortened V by 1 base and J by 4 bases, and 13 bases separated the two germline ends. This CDR3 spans 15 amino acids. Here the CDR3 reads CASSLDWRGSYGYTF. The CDR3 DNA sequence: TGTGCCAGCAGCTTAGATTGGAGGGGAAGCTATGGCTACACCTTC.

The CDR3 DNA sequence: TGTGCCAGCAGTTACTCTTCGGGGGGTAATGAGCAGTTCTTC. Its translation is CASSYSSGGNEQFF. J is TRBJ2-1 and V is TRBV6-5; 7 bases match TRBD2. Germline CDR1 reads MNHEY; CDR2 reads SVGAGI. Germline trimming cut 0 bases from V and 7 bases from J; bases unmatched to any gene: 3. CDR3 length: 14 residues.

The chain carries TRBV9 and TRBJ2-1; 9 bases match TRBD2. Unmatched junction bases numbered 14, after V lost 4 bases and J lost 0 bases. This CDR3 contains 19 residues. Germline values: CDR1 SGDLS, CDR2 YYNGEE. CDR3 region: CASSPPPGLATSSYNEQFF. CDR3 nucleotides: TGTGCCAGCAGCCCCCCTCCGGGACTAGCTACAAGCTCCTACAATGAGCAGTTCTTC.

This clone was recorded once. The V gene is TRBV6-5, the J gene TRBJ2-7, with unresolved D. This CDR3 spans 14 amino acids. Germline values: CDR1 MNHEY, CDR2 SVGAGI. Trimming cost V 2 bases and J 2 bases, with 10 bases left between them. The CDR3 coding sequence is TGTGCCAGCAGTTACAAGCGTATAACCTACGAGCAGTACTTC. Its protein is CASSYKRITYEQYF.